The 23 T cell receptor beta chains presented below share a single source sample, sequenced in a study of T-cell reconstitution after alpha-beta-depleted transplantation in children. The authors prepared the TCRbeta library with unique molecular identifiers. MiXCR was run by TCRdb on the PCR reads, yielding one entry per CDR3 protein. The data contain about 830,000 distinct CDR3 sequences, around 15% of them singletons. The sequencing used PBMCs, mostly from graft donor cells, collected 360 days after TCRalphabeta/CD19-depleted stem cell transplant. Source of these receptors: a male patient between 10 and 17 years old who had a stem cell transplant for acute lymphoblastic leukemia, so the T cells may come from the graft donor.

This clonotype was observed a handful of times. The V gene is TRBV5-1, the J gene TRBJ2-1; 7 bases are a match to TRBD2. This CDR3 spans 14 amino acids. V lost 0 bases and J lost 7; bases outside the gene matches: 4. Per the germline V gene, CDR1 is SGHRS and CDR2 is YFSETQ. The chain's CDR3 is CASSLAAGVNEQFF. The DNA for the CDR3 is TGCGCCAGCAGCTTGGCCGCGGGAGTTAATGAGCAGTTCTTC.

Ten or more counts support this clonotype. The CDR3 region is CASSFRSGDTQYF. In nucleotides, the CDR3 is TGTGCCAGCAGCTTTAGGAGCGGAGATACGCAGTATTTT. V and J are TRBV11-2 and TRBJ2-3; D perhaps matches TRBD2 (5 bases). V lost 3 bases, J lost 5 bases, and 9 bases lay in between. This CDR3 is 13 amino acids long. Germline V gene lookup returns CDR1 SGHAT and CDR2 FQNNGV.

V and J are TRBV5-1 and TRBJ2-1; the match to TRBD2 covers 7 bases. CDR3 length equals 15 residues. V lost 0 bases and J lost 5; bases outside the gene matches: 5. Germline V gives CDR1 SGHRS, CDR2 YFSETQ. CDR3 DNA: TGCGCCAGCAGCTTGGTTGGGACTACCCACAATGAGCAGTTCTTC. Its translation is CASSLVGTTHNEQFF.

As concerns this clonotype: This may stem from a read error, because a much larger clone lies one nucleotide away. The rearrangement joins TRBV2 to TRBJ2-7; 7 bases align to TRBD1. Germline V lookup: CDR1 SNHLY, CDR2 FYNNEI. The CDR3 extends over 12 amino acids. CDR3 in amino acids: CAISFGQDEQYF. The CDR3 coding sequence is TGTGCCATCAGTTTCGGACAGGACGAGCAGTACTTC.

CDR3 coding DNA: TGTGCCACCAGCCCGGGACAGCGCAATCAGCCCCAGCATTTT. Translation: CATSPGQRNQPQHF. The V gene is TRBV24-1, the J gene TRBJ1-5; 7 bases map to TRBD1. The germline gives CDR1 KGHDR, CDR2 SFDVKD. The junction had 4 bases not matched to a gene; V was cut back by 7 bases and J by 2 bases. CDR3 size: 14 residues.

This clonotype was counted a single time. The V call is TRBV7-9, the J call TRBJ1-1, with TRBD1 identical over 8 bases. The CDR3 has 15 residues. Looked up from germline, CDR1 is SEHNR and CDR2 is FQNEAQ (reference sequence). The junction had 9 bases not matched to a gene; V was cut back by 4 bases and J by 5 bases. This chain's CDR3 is CASSSPDRGGTEAFF. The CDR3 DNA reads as TGTGCCAGCAGCTCACCCGACAGGGGCGGAACTGAAGCTTTCTTT. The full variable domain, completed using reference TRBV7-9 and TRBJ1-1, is DTGVSQNPRHKITKRGQNVTFRCDPISEHNRLYWYRQTLGQGPEFLTYFQNEAQLEKSRLLSDRFSAERPKGSFSTLEIQRTEQGDSAMYLCASSSPDRGGTEAFFGQGTRLTVV.

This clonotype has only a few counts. CDR3 sequence reads: CASSVGAGRAYNEQFF. CDR3 in DNA: TGTGCCAGCAGCGTAGGCGCCGGGAGGGCCTACAATGAGCAGTTCTTC. The rearrangement joins TRBV9 to TRBJ2-1; TRBD2 matches at 8 bases. The CDR3 loop spans 16 amino acids. Germline V lookup: CDR1 SGDLS, CDR2 YYNGEE. The trim removed 0 bases at V and 2 bases at J, leaving 4 bases unmatched.

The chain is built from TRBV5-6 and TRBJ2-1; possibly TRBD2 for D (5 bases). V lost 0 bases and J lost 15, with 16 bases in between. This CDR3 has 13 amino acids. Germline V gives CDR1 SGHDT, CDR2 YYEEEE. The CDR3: CASSLVESSFLFF. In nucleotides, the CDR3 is TGTGCCAGCAGCTTGGTAGAGTCTAGCTTCCTGTTCTTC.

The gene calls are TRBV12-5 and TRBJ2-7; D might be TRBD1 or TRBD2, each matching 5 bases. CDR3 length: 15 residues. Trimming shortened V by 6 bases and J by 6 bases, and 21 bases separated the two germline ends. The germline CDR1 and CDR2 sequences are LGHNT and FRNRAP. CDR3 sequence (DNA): TGTGCTAGTGGCCGCCGGGACGTCTATTCCGCCGAGCAGTACTTC. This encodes CASGRRDVYSAEQYF.

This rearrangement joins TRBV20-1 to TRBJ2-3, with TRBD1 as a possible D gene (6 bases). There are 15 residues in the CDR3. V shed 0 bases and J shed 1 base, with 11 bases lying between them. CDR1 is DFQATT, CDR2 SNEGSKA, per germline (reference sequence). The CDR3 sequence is CSARDGAGGTDTQYF. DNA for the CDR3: TGCAGTGCTAGAGATGGGGCAGGGGGCACAGATACGCAGTATTTT.

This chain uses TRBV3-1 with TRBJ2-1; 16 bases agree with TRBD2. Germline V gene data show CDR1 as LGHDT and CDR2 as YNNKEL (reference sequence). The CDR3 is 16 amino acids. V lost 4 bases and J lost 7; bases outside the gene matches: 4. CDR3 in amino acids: CASSPGTSGRANEQFF. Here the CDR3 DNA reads TGTGCCAGCAGCCCTGGGACTAGCGGGAGGGCAAATGAGCAGTTCTTC.

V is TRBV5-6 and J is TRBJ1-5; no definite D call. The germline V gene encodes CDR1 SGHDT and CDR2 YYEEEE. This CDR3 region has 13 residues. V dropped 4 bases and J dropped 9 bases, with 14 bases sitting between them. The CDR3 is CASSLGSFPPQHF. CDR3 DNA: TGTGCCAGCAGCCTGGGCTCATTTCCGCCCCAGCATTTT.

The CDR3 sequence: CASSLFPGTSGRASGEQFF. For the CDR3, the DNA is TGTGCCAGCAGCCTTTTTCCCGGGACTAGCGGGAGGGCCAGCGGTGAGCAGTTCTTC. This chain connects TRBV9 to TRBJ2-1, with 16 bases that match TRBD2. The CDR3 loop spans 19 amino acids. Germline V gene data show CDR1 as SGDLS and CDR2 as YYNGEE. V shed 4 bases, J shed 9 bases, and the junction held 16 bases outside the gene matches. The complete variable domain, with remaining parts taken from reference TRBV9 and TRBJ2-1, reads DSGVTQTPKHLITATGQRVTLRCSPRSGDLSVYWYQQSLDQGLQFLIQYYNGEERAKGNILERFSAQQFPDLHSELNLSSLELGDSALYFCASSLFPGTSGRASGEQFFGPGTRLTVL.

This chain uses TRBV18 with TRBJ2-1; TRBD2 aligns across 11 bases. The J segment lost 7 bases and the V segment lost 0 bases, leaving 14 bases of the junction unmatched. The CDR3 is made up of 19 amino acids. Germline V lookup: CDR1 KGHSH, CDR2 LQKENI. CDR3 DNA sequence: TGTGCCAGCTCACCACCCTCCCCCTCACTAGCGGGAGTTGAAAATGAGCAGTTCTTC. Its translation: CASSPPSPSLAGVENEQFF.

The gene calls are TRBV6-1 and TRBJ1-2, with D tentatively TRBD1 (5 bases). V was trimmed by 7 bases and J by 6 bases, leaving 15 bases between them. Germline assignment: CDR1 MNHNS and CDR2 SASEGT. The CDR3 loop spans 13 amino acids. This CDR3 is CASKGTWVDGYTF. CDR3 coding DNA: TGTGCCAGCAAGGGGACCTGGGTGGATGGCTACACCTTC.

Here the CDR3 DNA reads TGTGCCAGCAGCTTTAAGAAGCTAGCGGGAGGAGGAACCGGGGAGCTGTTTTTT. It encodes CASSFKKLAGGGTGELFF. The chain links TRBV7-3 to TRBJ2-2; 11 bases align to TRBD2. J was trimmed by 5 bases and V by 3 bases; bases with no gene match: 11. Germline V lookup: CDR1 SGHTA, CDR2 FQGTGA. This CDR3 is built from 18 residues.

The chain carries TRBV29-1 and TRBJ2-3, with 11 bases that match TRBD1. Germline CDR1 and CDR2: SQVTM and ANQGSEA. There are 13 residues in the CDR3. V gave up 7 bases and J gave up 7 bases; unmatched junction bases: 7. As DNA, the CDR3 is TGCAGCGCCACGGGACAGGGGGGGAATACGCAGTATTTT. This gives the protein CSATGQGGNTQYF.

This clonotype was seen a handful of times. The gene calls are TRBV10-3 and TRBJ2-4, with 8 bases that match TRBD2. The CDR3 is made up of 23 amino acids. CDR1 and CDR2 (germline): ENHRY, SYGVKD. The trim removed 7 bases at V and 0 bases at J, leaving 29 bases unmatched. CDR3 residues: CAIMDHRELLTSEPPVAKNIQYF. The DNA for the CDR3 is TGTGCCATCATGGATCACAGGGAACTCCTGACTAGCGAGCCTCCCGTAGCCAAAAACATTCAGTACTTC.

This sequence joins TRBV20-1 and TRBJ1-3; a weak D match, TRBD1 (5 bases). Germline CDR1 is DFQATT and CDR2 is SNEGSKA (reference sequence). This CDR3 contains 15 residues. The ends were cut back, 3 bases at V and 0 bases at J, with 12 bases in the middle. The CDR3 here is CSASSRRGSGNTIYF. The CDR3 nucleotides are TGCAGTGCTAGTAGCCGGAGGGGCTCTGGAAACACCATATATTTT.

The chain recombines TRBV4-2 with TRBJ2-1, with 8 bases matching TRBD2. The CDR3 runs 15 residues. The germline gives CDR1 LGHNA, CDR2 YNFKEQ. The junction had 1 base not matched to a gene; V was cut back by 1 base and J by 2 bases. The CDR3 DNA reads TGTGCCAGCAGCCAAGTACTAGCGGCCTACAATGAGCAGTTCTTC. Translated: CASSQVLAAYNEQFF.

CDR3 amino acids: CATILGRTPYEQYF. In DNA form, the CDR3 reads TGTGCCACCATTCTGGGGAGGACACCTTACGAGCAGTACTTC. The chain combines TRBV28 with TRBJ2-7, with D perhaps TRBD2 (6 bases). V was clipped by 10 bases and J by 4 bases, with 20 bases between them. This CDR3 comprises 14 residues. Germline V gene lookup returns CDR1 MDHEN and CDR2 SYDVKM.

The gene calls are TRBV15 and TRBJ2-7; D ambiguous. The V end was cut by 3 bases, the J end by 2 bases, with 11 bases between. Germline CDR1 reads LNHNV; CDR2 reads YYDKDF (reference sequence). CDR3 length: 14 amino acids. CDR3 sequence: CATSSYIRTYEQYF. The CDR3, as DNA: TGTGCCACCAGCAGTTATATCCGCACCTACGAGCAGTACTTC.

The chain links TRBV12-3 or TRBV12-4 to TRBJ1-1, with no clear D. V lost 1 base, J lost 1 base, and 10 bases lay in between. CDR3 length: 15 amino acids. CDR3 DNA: TGTGCCAGCAGTTTAGGGTATTCGACGAACACTGAAGCTTTCTTT. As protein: CASSLGYSTNTEAFF.